This T cell receptor (beta chain) was identified during a study of T-cell memory formation after mild COVID-19. Study in general: TCR clusters mostly belonged to single donors.

Each CDR3 protein is one row after TCRdb ran MiXCR on the 5' RACE reads. Here the sample spans fewer than 300,000 distinct CDR3 sequences, about a sixth being singletons. Per germline, CDR1 LGHNA and CDR2 YSLEER. Trimming removed 5 bases from V and 4 bases from J, with 14 bases in between. This CDR3 has 14 amino acids. Sequencing used PBMCs or a T cell subset sorted from them (not recorded which). V is TRBV4-3 and J is TRBJ1-1; D perhaps matches TRBD1 (5 bases). The TCR originated in a man between 18 and 35 years old who had mild COVID-19 (a few samples of this study predate the infection). Cell type and time point are not known. CDR3 nucleotide sequence: TGCGCCAGCAGCTCGCAGGGATTAGGCACTGAAGCTTTCTTT. It encodes CASSSQGLGTEAFF.